This is a list of T cell receptor beta chains from one sample in a study of molecular identifiers for immune sequencing clone quantification. TCRdb reanalysed the PCR reads using MiXCR and keeps one entry per CDR3 protein. In the table there are about 65,000 distinct CDR3 sequences, roughly 17% of which are singletons. Sequencing used naive CD8+ T cells from blood, with Jurkat cell RNA spiked in. All receptors come from a human donor in good health. Some libraries in this study had Jurkat cell RNA spiked in. Each CDR3 is given with its conserved first and last residue. A D gene is named only where the DNA matches it firmly. Part of the rows lack a size; the others show once, few, many or a class for expanded clones.

V gene	clone size	D gene	J gene	CDR3 DNA	CDR3 protein
TRBV27	NA	NA	TRBJ2-7	TGTGCCTGCAAGCGGGTGGGCGAGCAGTACTTC	CACKRVGEQYF
TRBV4-1	many	NA	TRBJ1-1	TGCGCCAGCAGAACACAGGGGAACACTGAAGCTTTCTTT	CASRTQGNTEAFF
TRBV5-1	NA	TRBD1	TRBJ1-2	TGCGCCAGCAGCACAAAACAGGGGGCGGGCTATGGCTACACCTTC	CASSTKQGAGYGYTF
TRBV4-1	many	TRBD1	TRBJ1-5	TGCGCCAGCAGCCAGGGGACAGGGGGCGGTCAGCCCCAGCATTTT	CASSQGTGGGQPQHF
TRBV21-1	once	NA	TRBJ2-5	TGTGCCAGCAGCAAAGAGTCGTTGTTTCGGGAGACGCAAGAGACCCAGTACTTC	CASSKESLFRETQETQYF
TRBV7-9	many	NA	TRBJ1-1	TGTGCCAGCAGTTTCGGGAACACTGAAGCTTTCTTT	CASSFGNTEAFF
TRBV7-6	many	NA	TRBJ2-7	TGTGCCAGCAGCCTCGGGACAGCGGGCGAGCAGTACTTC	CASSLGTAGEQYF
TRBV4-1	many	NA	TRBJ2-7	TGCGCCAGCAGCCAAGTTGCCGATCGCTACGAGCAGTACTTC	CASSQVADRYEQYF
TRBV20-1	large	NA	TRBJ2-3	TGCAGTGCTCTCTTCGGGAGCACAGATACGCAGTATTTT	CSALFGSTDTQYF
TRBV5-4	many	TRBD2	TRBJ2-7	TGTGCCAGCAGCCCGGGACTAGCGGGAGGGCATGAGCAGTACTTC	CASSPGLAGGHEQYF
TRBV20-1	many	TRBD2	TRBJ2-7	TGCAGTGCTAGAGATTACGATACTAGCGGGACTATCTACGAGCAGTACTTC	CSARDYDTSGTIYEQYF
TRBV2	NA	NA	TRBJ2-7	TGTGCCAGCAGTCTCGGGACTGGGTCATTCTACGAGCAGTACTTC	CASSLGTGSFYEQYF
TRBV5-4	few	NA	TRBJ2-2	TGTGCCAGCAGCTTGCAAGATTTGAACACCGGGGAGCTGTTTTTT	CASSLQDLNTGELFF
TRBV9	many	TRBD2	TRBJ2-7	TGTGCCAGCAGCCCCCGACTAGCGGGAAGCTACGAGCAGTACTTC	CASSPRLAGSYEQYF
TRBV12-3/TRBV12-4	NA	TRBD1	TRBJ2-1	TGTGCCAGCAGTAGCCGGGACAGGGGATTCCTCGGGCAGTTCTTC	CASSSRDRGFLGQFF
TRBV5-6	NA	NA	TRBJ2-7	TGTGCCAGCAGCCCGGCACTAGACACATTATCCTACGAGCAGTACTTC	CASSPALDTLSYEQYF
TRBV5-1	few	TRBD1	TRBJ2-7	TGCGCCAGCAGCGGCCGGGACAGGGGTTCCTACGAGCAGTACTTC	CASSGRDRGSYEQYF
TRBV27	many	TRBD1	TRBJ2-3	TGTGCCAGCAGTCCTGACAGGGTTCAAGATACGCAGTATTTT	CASSPDRVQDTQYF
TRBV29-1	many	NA	TRBJ2-4	TGCAGCGCGCTATTGGGTAACAAAAACATTCAGTACTTC	CSALLGNKNIQYF
TRBV5-8	NA	NA	TRBJ2-1	TGTACCAGAAGCCCGGGACCCCACAATGAGCAGTTCTTC	CTRSPGPHNEQFF
TRBV3-1	many	TRBD2	TRBJ2-7	TGTGCCAGCAGCCAGGGGACTAGCCCTCACGAGCAGTACTTC	CASSQGTSPHEQYF
TRBV11-2	few	TRBD2	TRBJ2-7	TGTGCCAGCAGCCGGGTAGCGGGAGGGTGGGTGGATGAGCAGTACTTC	CASSRVAGGWVDEQYF